This passage covers 13 T cell receptor beta chains from one sample sequenced in a study of shared clonotypes between healthy human individuals. The protocol was immunoSEQ multiplex PCR, while the TCRdb copy is restricted to in-frame clones and leaves out a portion. The table shows roughly 700,000 clones, with under 80% occurring only once. The specimen was memory CD4+ T cells sorted from blood. Subset specified: CD45RA-negative fraction. The receptors were sampled from a woman aged 25 to 39 in good health.

This clone has a count of ten or more. This specimen includes other DNA sequences encoding the same CDR3. The chain recombines TRBV5-1 with TRBJ2-3, with a weak D call TRBD2 (5 bases). There are 14 residues in the CDR3. The germline gives CDR1 SGHRS, CDR2 YFSETQ. The V end was cut by 0 bases, the J end by 0 bases, with 5 bases between. The CDR3 DNA reads TGCGCCAGCAGCTTGGGGGAGAGCACAGATACGCAGTATTTT. As protein: CASSLGESTDTQYF.

The CDR3 bases are TGCGCCAGCAGCAACCACGGACAGGGACTAGATACGCAGTATTTT. As protein: CASSNHGQGLDTQYF. The chain joins TRBV4-1 to TRBJ2-3; TRBD1 agrees at 8 bases. CDR1 and CDR2 (germline): MGHRA, YSYEKL. V dropped 5 bases and J dropped 5; count of bases not matched to a gene: 9. This CDR3 has 15 residues.

This chain links TRBV4-2 with TRBJ2-7; 10 positions match TRBD1. The CDR3 sequence is 19 residues long. The V segment lost 0 bases and the J segment 4 bases; nucleotides outside the gene matches: 15. Germline assignment: CDR1 LGHNA and CDR2 YNFKEQ. This chain's CDR3 is CASSQDRLAGTGVLYEQYF. CDR3 coding DNA: TGTGCCAGCAGCCAAGATCGACTAGCCGGGACAGGGGTCTTATACGAGCAGTACTTC.

The chain employs TRBV18 and TRBJ1-1; the D is unclear. Germline V CDR1 and CDR2: KGHSH, LQKENI. The CDR3 has 12 residues. The V end lost 3 bases, the J end lost 7 bases, and 9 bases lay between the germline ends. CDR3: CASSPEEGEAFF. CDR3 nucleotide sequence: TGTGCCAGCTCACCGGAAGAGGGTGAAGCTTTCTTT.

V usage is TRBV19 and J usage is TRBJ2-1; no firm D call. V lost 5 bases and J lost 8, with 10 bases in between. Germline V CDR1 and CDR2: LNHDA, SQIVND (reference sequence). The CDR3 is 12 amino acids. The CDR3: CASSSREHEQFF. The CDR3 nucleotides are TGTGCCAGTAGTTCCCGTGAGCATGAGCAGTTCTTC.

This chain links TRBV6-1 with TRBJ1-2; the match to TRBD1 covers 7 bases. The J segment lost 4 bases and the V segment lost 0 bases, leaving 8 bases of the junction unmatched. The CDR3 is 16 amino acids. The germline V gene encodes CDR1 MNHNS and CDR2 SASEGT. The CDR3 bases are TGTGCCAGCAGTGAAGCGTTAGACAGGGCTGCCTATGGCTACACCTTC. Its protein is CASSEALDRAAYGYTF.

A single count supports this clone. The chain has TRBV28 and TRBJ2-1; weak D call: TRBD1 (5 bases). Germline values: CDR1 MDHEN, CDR2 SYDVKM. The CDR3 runs 15 residues. V gave up 7 bases and J gave up 0 bases, with 13 bases separating them. CDR3 loop: CASTQTAHSYNEQFF. As DNA, the CDR3 is TGTGCCAGCACCCAGACAGCCCACTCCTACAATGAGCAGTTCTTC.

This clone was counted a few times. The rearrangement uses TRBV11-2 and TRBJ1-5; D call uncertain. Germline V gives CDR1 SGHAT, CDR2 FQNNGV. The CDR3 is made up of 13 amino acids. Trimming left V 0 bases short and J 9 bases short, with 9 bases between. The CDR3 is CASSLDGQWPQHF. In DNA, the CDR3 is TGTGCCAGCAGCTTAGATGGGCAGTGGCCCCAGCATTTT.

The chain has TRBV7-8 and TRBJ2-1; the D is unclear. CDR1 SGHVS and CDR2 FQNEAQ come from the germline V gene. V was trimmed by 4 bases and J by 6 bases, leaving 13 bases between them. This CDR3 comprises 14 residues. CDR3 DNA: TGTGCCAGCAGCTCCGCCCTCGTCGGCAATGAGCAGTTCTTC. Translating it yields CASSSALVGNEQFF.

This sequence joins TRBV6-6 and TRBJ2-7, with D hard to call. The CDR3 loop spans 12 amino acids. Germline V gene data show CDR1 as MNHNY and CDR2 as SVGAGI (reference sequence). Trimming shortened V by 4 bases and J by 4 bases, and 8 bases separated the two germline ends. The CDR3 sequence: CASSSSRYEQYF. Here the CDR3 DNA reads TGTGCCAGCAGTTCCAGCCGGTACGAGCAGTACTTC.

This clone was detected only a few times. This chain connects TRBV28 to TRBJ2-7; no reliable D call. The V end lost 5 bases, the J end lost 0 bases, and 14 bases lay between the germline ends. CDR1 is MDHEN and CDR2 is SYDVKM in the germline V gene. This CDR3 contains 15 residues. The CDR3 DNA reads as TGTGCCAGCAGTCTCCCTGCGGCTAGCTCCTACGAGCAGTACTTC. Protein: CASSLPAASSYEQYF.

The chain uses TRBV5-1 and TRBJ1-2; no reliable D call. Germline-derived CDR1 and CDR2 are SGHRS and YFSETQ. The CDR3 covers 13 residues. V was shortened by 8 bases and J by 4 bases, with 15 bases between the two germline ends. CDR3 nucleotides: TGCGCCAGTCGGTGGGAGCCTACCTATGGCTACACCTTC. Amino acids: CASRWEPTYGYTF.

This clone was counted a few times. The rearrangement joins TRBV25-1 to TRBJ2-2; D call uncertain. The CDR3 contains 14 residues. Trimming took 4 bases from V and 3 from J, leaving 9 bases between them. Germline lookup yields CDR1 MGHDK and CDR2 SYGVNS. CDR3 protein: CASSGLWHTGELFF. DNA for the CDR3: TGTGCCAGCAGTGGACTTTGGCACACCGGGGAGCTGTTTTTT.